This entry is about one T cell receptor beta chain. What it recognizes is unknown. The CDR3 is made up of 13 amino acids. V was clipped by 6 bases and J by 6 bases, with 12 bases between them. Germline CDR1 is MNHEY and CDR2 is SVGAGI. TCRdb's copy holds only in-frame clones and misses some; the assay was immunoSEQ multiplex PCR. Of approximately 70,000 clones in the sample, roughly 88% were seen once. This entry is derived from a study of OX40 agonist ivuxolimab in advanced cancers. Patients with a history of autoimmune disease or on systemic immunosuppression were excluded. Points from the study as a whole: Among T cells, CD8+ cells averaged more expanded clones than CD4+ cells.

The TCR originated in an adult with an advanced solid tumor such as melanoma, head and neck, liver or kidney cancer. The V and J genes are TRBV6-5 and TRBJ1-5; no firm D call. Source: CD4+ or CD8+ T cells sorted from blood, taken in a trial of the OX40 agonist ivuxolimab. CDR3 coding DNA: TGTGCCAGCAGACGGACGATCAGTCAGCCCCAGCATTTT. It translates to CASRRTISQPQHF.